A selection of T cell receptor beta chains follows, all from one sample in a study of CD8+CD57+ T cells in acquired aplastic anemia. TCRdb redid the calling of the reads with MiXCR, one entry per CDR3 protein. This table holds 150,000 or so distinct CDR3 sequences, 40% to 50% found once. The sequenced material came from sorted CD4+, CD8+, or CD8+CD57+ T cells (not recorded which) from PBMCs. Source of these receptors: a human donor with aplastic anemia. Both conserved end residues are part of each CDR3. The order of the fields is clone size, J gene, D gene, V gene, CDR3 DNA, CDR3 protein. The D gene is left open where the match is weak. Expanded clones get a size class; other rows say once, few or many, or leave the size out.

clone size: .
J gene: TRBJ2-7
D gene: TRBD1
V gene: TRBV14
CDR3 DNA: TGTGCCAGCAGCTCTAAGGACAGGGGAGCCTACGAGCAGTACTTC
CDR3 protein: CASSSKDRGAYEQYF

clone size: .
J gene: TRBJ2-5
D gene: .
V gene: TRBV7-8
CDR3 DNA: TGTGCCAGCAGTCCCCGCAGGGGCCAGGAGACCCAGTACTTC
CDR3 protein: CASSPRRGQETQYF

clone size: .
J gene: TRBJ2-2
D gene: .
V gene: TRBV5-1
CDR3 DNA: TGCGCCAGCAGCTTGGCCGCGGGGAGTGCCGGGGAGCTGTTTTTT
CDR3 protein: CASSLAAGSAGELFF

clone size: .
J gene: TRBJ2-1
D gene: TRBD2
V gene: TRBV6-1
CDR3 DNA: TGTGCCAGCAGGAAAGGACTAGGGTCCTACAATGGGCAGTTCTTC
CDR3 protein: CASRKGLGSYNGQFF

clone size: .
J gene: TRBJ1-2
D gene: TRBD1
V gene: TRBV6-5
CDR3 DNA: TGTGCCAGCAGTTTCCCGACAGGGGGGGGCTACACCTTC
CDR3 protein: CASSFPTGGGYTF

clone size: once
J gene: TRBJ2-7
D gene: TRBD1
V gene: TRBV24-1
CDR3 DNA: TGTGCCCTCCCAGAGACAGGGTGGTTC
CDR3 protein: CALPETGWF

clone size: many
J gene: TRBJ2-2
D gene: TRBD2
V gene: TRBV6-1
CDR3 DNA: TGTGCCAGCAGCCGGACTAGTAACTCCGCGAACACCGGGGAGCTGTTTTTT
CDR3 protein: CASSRTSNSANTGELFF

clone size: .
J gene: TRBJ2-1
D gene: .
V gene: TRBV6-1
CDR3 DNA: TGTGCCAGCAGCCGAAGGGACGGGAACAATGAGCAGTTCTTC
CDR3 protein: CASSRRDGNNEQFF

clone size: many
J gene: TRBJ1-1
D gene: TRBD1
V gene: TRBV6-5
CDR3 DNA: TGTGCCAGTGAACAGGGGGCAAAAGCTTTCTTT
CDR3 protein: CASEQGAKAFF

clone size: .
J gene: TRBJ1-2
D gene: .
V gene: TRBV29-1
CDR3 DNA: TGCAGCGTTGAAGGGGACGGGGGGGGTGGCTACACCTTC
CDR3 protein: CSVEGDGGGGYTF

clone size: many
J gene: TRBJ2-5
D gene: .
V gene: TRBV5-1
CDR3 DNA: TGCGCCAGCAGCTTGGAGTTGGGGGTTTCAGAGACCCAGTACTTC
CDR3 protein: CASSLELGVSETQYF

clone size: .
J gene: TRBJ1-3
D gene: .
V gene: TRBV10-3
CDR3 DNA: TGTGCCATCAGTGGGGGGGACATCTCTGGAAACACCATATATTTT
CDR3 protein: CAISGGDISGNTIYF

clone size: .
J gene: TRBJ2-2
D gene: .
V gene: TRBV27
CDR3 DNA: TGTGCCAGCTTAGACCGTTTGAGGGTGCTGTTTTTT
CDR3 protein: CASLDRLRVLFF

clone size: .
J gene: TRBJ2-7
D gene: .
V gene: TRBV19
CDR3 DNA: TGTGCCAGTAGTGTAGGTTCAGCCGCCTACGAGCAGTACTTC
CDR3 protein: CASSVGSAAYEQYF

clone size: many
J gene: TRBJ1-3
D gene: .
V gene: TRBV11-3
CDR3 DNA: TGTGCCAGCAGCGCGTCCCAAGCCATCGGCACCATATATTTT
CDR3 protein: CASSASQAIGTIYF

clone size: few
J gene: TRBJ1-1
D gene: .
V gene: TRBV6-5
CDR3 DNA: TGTGCCAGCAGTTACTCATCGGCGTTGACTGAAGCTTTCTTT
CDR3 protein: CASSYSSALTEAFF

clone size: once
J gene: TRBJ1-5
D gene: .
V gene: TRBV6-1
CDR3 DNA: TGTGCCAGCAGTGGGTGGAGCAATCAGCCCCAGCATTTT
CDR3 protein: CASSGWSNQPQHF

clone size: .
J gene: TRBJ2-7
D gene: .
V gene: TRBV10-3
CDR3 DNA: TGTGCCATCAGTGATAGTACAGACGAGCAGTACTTC
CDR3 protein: CAISDSTDEQYF

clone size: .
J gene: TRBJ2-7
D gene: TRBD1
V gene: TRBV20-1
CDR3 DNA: TGCAGTGCTACGCGGACAGGGGTTTTCCACGAGCAGTACTTC
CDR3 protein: CSATRTGVFHEQYF

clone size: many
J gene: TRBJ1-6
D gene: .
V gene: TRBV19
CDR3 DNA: TGTGCCAGTGGCCCGGGGGGGGCGCGACTTAGGAATAATTCACCCCTCCACTTT
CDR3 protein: CASGPGGARLRNNSPLHF

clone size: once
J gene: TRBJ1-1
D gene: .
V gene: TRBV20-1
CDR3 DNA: TGCAGTGCTAGATACCCCTCATTCAGGGGAGCTTTCTTT
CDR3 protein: CSARYPSFRGAFF

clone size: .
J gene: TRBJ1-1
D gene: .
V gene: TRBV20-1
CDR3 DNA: TGCAGTGCTAGAGAGCAAACAGGGACTGAAGCTTTCTTT
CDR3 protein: CSAREQTGTEAFF

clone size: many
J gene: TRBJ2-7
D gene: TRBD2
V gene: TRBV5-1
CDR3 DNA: TGCGCCAGCAGCTATAGGACTAGCGGGAGAGTCTACGAGCAGTACTTC
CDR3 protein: CASSYRTSGRVYEQYF